This TCR beta chain came from a study of T-cell memory formation after mild COVID-19. Study context: Clusters were largely donor specific. Study-wide findings and caveats: Some responding clones appeared in pre-infection memory, suggesting cross-reactive memory joined.

This clonotype was seen a handful of times. Antigen unknown. One entry per CDR3 protein results from TCRdb running MiXCR on the 5' RACE reads. The table has fewer than 700,000 distinct CDR3 sequences, roughly 18% seen once. The V end was cut by 0 bases, the J end by 1 base, with 9 bases between. In germline, CDR1 is GTSNPN, CDR2 SVGIG (reference sequence). The CDR3 covers 14 residues. This chain links TRBV30 with TRBJ1-1; D remains unclear. Sample: PBMCs or a T cell subset sorted from them (not recorded which). This TCR was recovered from an adult woman who had mild COVID-19 (a few samples of this study predate the infection). Cell type and time point are not known. CDR3 DNA sequence: TGTGCCTGGAGTGTAGAGGGTTGGAACACTGAAGCTTTCTTT. Translated: CAWSVEGWNTEAFF.